This TCR beta chain came from a study of regulatory T cells in long-lasting Graves disease. Study context: Patients met the persistent Graves' disease definition after over 5 years of antithyroid drugs with positive TSH receptor antibodies.

Germline V CDR1 and CDR2: MDHEN, SYDVKM. The CDR3 length is 14 residues. This clonotype was seen a few times. One end of the junction is discordant with germline, which a read error may explain. HTBI primers from iRepertoire and Arm-PCR of CDR3 regions yielded the TCR beta libraries. Methods used by the authors: The identification of roughly 62 TRBV and roughly 14 TRBJ segments was made across samples. TCRdb called the multiplex PCR reads again in MiXCR, with one record for every CDR3 protein. These V and J calls derive from TCRdb rather than the authors' analysis. The top ten hold roughly 7% of the sample, which has around 450,000 distinct CDR3 sequences, roughly 21% seen once. Time point of the sample: persistent/refractory GD, antithyroid drugs over 5 years with positive TRAb. The TCR library was prepared using RNA isolated from PBMCs.

Sequenced here: peripheral blood mononuclear cells (PBMCs), sampled when the disease was refractory, from a patient treated with antithyroid drugs. The receptor was derived from a female donor with Graves disease. The chain employs TRBV28 and TRBJ2-2, with a weak D call TRBD1 (7 bases). For the CDR3, the DNA is TGTGCCTGCAGTCACACAGGGGACTCCGGGGAGCTGTTTTTT. Protein product: CACSHTGDSGELFF. Drawing the rest from reference TRBV28 and TRBJ2-2, the complete variable domain is DVKVTQSSRYLVKRTGEKVFLECVQDMDHENMFWYRQDPGLGLRLIYFSYDVKMKEKGDIPEGYSVSREKKERFSLILESASTNQTSMYLCACSHTGDSGELFFGEGSRLTVL.